This TCR beta chain was documented in a study of blood T cell repertoires in COVID-19. The V and J ends lost 2 bases and 0 bases respectively, with 11 bases between them. This CDR3 has 16 residues. CDR1 is KGHSH, CDR2 LQKENI, per germline. The table came from immunoSEQ multiplex PCR; TCRdb's copy has only in-frame clones and leaves some out. Altogether approximately 220,000 clones are present, approximately 80% being singletons, with the ten largest covering 27%. This TCR was sampled from a man aged 40-50 years with acute or convalescent COVID-19. The specimen sequenced was peripheral blood. This sequence joins TRBV18 and TRBJ2-1; D gene ambiguous. The CDR3 reads CASSPSQVGSYNEQFF. CDR3 bases: TGTGCCAGCTCACCAAGCCAGGTGGGCTCCTACAATGAGCAGTTCTTC.